This T cell receptor (beta chain) came from a study of blood T cell repertoires in COVID-19. Across the study: Specimens from acute and convalescent COVID-19 originated in the United States, Italy and Spain. In each case, the material was cDNA or gDNA derived from T cells, B-cell-depleted T cells, or PBMCs.

Original data processing: For nucleated cells, counts were estimated from reference gene primer amplification. The table came from immunoSEQ multiplex PCR; TCRdb's copy has only in-frame clones and leaves some out. V, J and clone size reflect that table, while D and trimming were determined from the DNA. Of about 170,000 clones listed, approximately 84% are singletons. The sequenced material came from peripheral blood. This clonotype originated in a man between 65 and 85 years old with active or convalescent COVID-19.

CDR3 loop: CASTFSGGAYNEQFF. The CDR3 bases are TGCGCCAGCACCTTTAGCGGGGGGGCTTACAATGAGCAGTTCTTC. This chain connects TRBV10-2 to TRBJ2-1; 11 bases line up with TRBD2. V shed 7 bases, J shed 4 bases, and the junction held 6 bases outside the gene matches. Per germline, CDR1 WSHSY and CDR2 SAAADI. The CDR3 loop spans 15 amino acids.